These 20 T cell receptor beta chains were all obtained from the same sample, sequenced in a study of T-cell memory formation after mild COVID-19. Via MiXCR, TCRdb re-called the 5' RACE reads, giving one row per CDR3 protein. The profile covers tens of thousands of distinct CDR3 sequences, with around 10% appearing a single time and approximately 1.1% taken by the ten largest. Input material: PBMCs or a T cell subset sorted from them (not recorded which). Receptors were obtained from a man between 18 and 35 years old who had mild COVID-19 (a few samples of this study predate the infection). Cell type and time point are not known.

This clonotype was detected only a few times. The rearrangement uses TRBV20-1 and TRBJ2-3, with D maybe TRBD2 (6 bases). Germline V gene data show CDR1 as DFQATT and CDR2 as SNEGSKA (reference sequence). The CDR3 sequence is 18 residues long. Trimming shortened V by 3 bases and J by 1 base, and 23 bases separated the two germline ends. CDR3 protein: CSARIPSGAGPGTDTQYF. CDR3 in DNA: TGCAGTGCTAGGATACCCTCTGGGGCGGGGCCGGGCACAGATACGCAGTATTTT.

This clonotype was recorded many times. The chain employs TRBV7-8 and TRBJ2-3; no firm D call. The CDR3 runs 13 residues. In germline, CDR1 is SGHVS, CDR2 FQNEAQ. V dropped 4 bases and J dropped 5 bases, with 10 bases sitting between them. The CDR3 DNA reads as TGTGCCAGCAGCTGGGCTCAACAAGATACGCAGTATTTT. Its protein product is CASSWAQQDTQYF.

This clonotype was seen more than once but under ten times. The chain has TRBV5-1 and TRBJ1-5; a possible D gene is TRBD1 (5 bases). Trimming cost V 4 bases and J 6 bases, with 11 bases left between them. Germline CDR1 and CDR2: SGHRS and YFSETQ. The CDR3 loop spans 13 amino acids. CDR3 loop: CASSGDPSQPQHF. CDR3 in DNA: TGCGCCAGCAGCGGGGACCCCAGTCAGCCCCAGCATTTT.

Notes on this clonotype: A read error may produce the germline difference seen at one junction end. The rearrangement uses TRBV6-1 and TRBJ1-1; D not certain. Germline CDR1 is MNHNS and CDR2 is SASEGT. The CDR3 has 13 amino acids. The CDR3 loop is CACSATGFTEAFF. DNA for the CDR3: TGTGCCTGCAGCGCTACGGGTTTCACTGAAGCTTTCTTT.

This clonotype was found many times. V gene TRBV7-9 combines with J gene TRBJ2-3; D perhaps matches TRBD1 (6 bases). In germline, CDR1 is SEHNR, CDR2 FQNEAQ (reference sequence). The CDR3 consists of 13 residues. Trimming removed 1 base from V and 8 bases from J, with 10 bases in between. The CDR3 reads CASSLGRGGTQYF. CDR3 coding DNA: TGTGCCAGCAGCTTAGGACGAGGGGGTACGCAGTATTTT. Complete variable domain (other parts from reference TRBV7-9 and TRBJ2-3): DTGVSQNPRHKITKRGQNVTFRCDPISEHNRLYWYRQTLGQGPEFLTYFQNEAQLEKSRLLSDRFSAERPKGSFSTLEIQRTEQGDSAMYLCASSLGRGGTQYFGPGTRLTVL.

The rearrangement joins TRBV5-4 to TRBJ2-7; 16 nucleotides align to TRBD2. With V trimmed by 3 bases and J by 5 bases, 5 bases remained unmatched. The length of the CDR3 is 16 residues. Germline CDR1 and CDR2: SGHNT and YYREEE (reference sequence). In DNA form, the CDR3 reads TGTGCCAGCAGCTCCGGGACTAGCGGGGGGGCCAACGAGCAGTACTTC. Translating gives CASSSGTSGGANEQYF.

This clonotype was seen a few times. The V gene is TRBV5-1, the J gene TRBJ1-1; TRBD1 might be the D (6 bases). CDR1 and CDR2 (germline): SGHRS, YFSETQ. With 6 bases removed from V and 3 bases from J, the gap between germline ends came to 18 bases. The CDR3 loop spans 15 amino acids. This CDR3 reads CASNVGGAGDTEAFF. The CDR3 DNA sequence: TGCGCCAGCAACGTCGGGGGAGCAGGGGACACTGAAGCTTTCTTT. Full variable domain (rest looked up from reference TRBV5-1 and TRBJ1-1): KAGVTQTPRYLIKTRGQQVTLSCSPISGHRSVSWYQQTPGQGLQFLFEYFSETQRNKGNFPGRFSGRQFSNSRSEMNVSTLELGDSALYLCASNVGGAGDTEAFFGQGTRLTVV.

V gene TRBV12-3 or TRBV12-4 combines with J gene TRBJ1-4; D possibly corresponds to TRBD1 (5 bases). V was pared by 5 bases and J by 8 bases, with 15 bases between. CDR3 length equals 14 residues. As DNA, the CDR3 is TGTGCCAGCAGTCTCGGACAAATGATAGAAAAACTGTTTTTT. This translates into CASSLGQMIEKLFF.

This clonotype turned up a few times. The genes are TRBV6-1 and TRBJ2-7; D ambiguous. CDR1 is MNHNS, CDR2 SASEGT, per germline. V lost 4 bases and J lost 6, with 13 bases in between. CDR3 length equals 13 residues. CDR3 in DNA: TGTGCCAGCAGTGGGGCCCCGATTGGCGAGCAGTACGTC. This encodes CASSGAPIGEQYV.

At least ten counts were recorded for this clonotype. The CDR3 reads CAISGADRGQETQYF. DNA of the CDR3: TGTGCCATCAGTGGGGCGGACAGGGGGCAAGAGACCCAGTACTTC. The chain recombines TRBV10-3 with TRBJ2-5, with 10 bases that match TRBD1. This CDR3 has 15 residues. Germline CDR1 and CDR2: ENHRY and SYGVKD. V dropped 4 bases and J dropped 2; count of bases not matched to a gene: 4.

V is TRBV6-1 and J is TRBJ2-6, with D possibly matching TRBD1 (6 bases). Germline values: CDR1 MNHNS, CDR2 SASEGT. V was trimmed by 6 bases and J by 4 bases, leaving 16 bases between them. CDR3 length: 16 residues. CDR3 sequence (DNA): TGTGCCAGCAGGAGGGCAGGGGTGTCCGGGGCCAACGTCCTGACTTTC. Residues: CASRRAGVSGANVLTF.

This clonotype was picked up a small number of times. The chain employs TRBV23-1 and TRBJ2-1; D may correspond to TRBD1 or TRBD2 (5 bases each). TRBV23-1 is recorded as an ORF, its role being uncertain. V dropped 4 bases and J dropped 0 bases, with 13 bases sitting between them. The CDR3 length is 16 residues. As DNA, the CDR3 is TGCGCCAGCAGTCGGAGGACACTTTGCTCCTACAATGAGCAGTTCTTC. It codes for CASSRRTLCSYNEQFF.

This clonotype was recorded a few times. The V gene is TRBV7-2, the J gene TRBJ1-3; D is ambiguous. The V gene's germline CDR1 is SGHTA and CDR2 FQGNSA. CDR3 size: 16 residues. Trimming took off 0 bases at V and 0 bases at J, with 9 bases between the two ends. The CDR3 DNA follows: TGTGCCAGCAGCTTAGCCGGTAGCAGCTCTGGAAACACCATATATTTT. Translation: CASSLAGSSSGNTIYF. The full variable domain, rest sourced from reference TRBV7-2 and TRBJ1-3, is GAGVSQSPSNKVTEKGKDVELRCDPISGHTALYWYRQSLGQGLEFLIYFQGNSAPDKSGLPSDRFSAERTGGSVSTLTIQRTQQEDSAVYLCASSLAGSSSGNTIYFGEGSWLTVV.

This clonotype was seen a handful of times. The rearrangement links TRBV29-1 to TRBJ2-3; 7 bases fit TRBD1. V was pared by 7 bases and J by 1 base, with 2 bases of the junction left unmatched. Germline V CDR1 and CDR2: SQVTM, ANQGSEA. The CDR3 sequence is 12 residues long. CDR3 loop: CSAGQGTDTQYF. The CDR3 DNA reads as TGCAGCGCCGGACAGGGCACAGATACGCAGTATTTT.

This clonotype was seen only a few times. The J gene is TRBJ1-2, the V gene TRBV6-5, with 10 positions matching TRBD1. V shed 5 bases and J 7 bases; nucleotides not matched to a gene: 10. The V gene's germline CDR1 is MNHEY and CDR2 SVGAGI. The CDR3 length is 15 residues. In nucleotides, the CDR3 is TGTGCCAGCAGTCTCCGGGCGACAGGGGGCCTTGGCTACACCTTC. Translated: CASSLRATGGLGYTF.

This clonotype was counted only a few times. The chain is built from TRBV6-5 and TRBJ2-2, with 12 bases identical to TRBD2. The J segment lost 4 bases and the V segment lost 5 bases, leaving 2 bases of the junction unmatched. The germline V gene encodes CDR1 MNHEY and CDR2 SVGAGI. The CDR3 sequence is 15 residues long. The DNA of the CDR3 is TGTGCCAGCAGTAAGGGACTAGCGGGCACCGGGGAGCTGTTTTTT. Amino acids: CASSKGLAGTGELFF.

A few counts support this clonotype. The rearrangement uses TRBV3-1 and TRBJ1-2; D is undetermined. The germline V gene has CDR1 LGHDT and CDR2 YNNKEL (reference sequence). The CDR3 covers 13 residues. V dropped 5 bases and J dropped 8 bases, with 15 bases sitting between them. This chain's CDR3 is CASSYTAFEGYTF. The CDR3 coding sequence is TGTGCCAGCAGCTACACGGCGTTTGAGGGCTACACCTTC.

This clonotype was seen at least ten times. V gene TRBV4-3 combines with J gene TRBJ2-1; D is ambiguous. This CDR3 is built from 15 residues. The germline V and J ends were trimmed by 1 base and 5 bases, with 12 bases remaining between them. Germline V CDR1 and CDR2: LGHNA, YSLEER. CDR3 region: CASSQGARINNEQFF. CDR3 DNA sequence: TGCGCCAGCAGCCAAGGGGCCAGGATTAACAATGAGCAGTTCTTC.

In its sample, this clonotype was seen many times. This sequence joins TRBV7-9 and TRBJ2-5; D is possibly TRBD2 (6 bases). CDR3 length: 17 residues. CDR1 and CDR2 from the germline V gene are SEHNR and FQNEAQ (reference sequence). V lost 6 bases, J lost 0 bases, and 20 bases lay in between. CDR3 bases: TGTGCCAGCAGTCAGCTAGCGCGTGGTGATGACCAAGAGACCCAGTACTTC. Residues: CASSQLARGDDQETQYF.

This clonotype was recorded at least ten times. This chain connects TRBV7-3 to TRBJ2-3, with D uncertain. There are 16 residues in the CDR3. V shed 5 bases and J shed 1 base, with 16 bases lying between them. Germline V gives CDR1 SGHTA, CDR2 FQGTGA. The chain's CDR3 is CASSPYGAAGTDTQYF. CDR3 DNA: TGTGCCAGCAGCCCTTATGGAGCCGCAGGCACAGATACGCAGTATTTT.